The 9 T cell receptor beta chains in this list originate from one sample, sequenced in a study of immune characterization of retroperitoneal liposarcoma. TCRdb itself ran the PCR reads through MiXCR, one entry per CDR3 protein. The table has around 19,000 distinct CDR3 sequences, approximately 40% seen once. Sequencing was done on a sample of blood. The receptors stem from a male donor with retroperitoneal liposarcoma.

This clonotype was counted a few times. The chain employs TRBV11-2 and TRBJ2-1; no clear D. The germline V gene has CDR1 SGHAT and CDR2 FQNNGV. V was pared by 5 bases and J by 5 bases, with 7 bases between. The length of the CDR3 is 12 residues. CDR3 sequence (DNA): TGTGCCAGCAGCCCCAGGCACAATGAGCAGTTCTTC. It translates to CASSPRHNEQFF.

In its sample, this clonotype was seen a few times. The CDR3 DNA follows: TGTGCCAGCACTCGGGGTGGGACAGGGGTTTACGAGCAGTTCTTC. This sequence encodes CASTRGGTGVYEQFF. V gene TRBV6-1 combines with J gene TRBJ2-1, with TRBD1 matching 10 bases. CDR3 length: 15 residues. CDR1 is MNHNS and CDR2 is SASEGT in the germline V gene. Trimming removed 7 bases from V and 10 bases from J; junction bases left unmatched: 13.

The chain carries TRBV25-1 and TRBJ2-1, with 11 positions matching TRBD2. The CDR3 contains 14 residues. Germline V gives CDR1 MGHDK, CDR2 SYGVNS. Unmatched junction bases numbered 0, after V lost 4 bases and J lost 4 bases. The CDR3, as DNA: TGTGCCAGCAGTGTAGCGGGAGGGTACAATGAGCAGTTCTTC. Translated, it gives CASSVAGGYNEQFF.

The chain employs TRBV27 and TRBJ2-1; TRBD2 aligns across 7 bases. CDR3 length: 13 residues. CDR1 is MNHEY, CDR2 SMNVEV, per germline (reference sequence). Germline trimming cut 5 bases from V and 11 bases from J; bases unmatched to any gene: 9. The chain's CDR3 is CASSHGGSGKQFF. The CDR3 DNA follows: TGTGCCAGCAGTCACGGGGGGTCTGGTAAGCAGTTCTTC.

This rearrangement joins TRBV6-1 to TRBJ2-3; 7 positions match TRBD1. The germline gives CDR1 MNHNS, CDR2 SASEGT. Trimming cost V 5 bases and J 6 bases; bases outside gene matches: 8. The CDR3 length is 14 residues. CDR3 sequence reads: CASSLDRRTDTQYF. DNA for the CDR3: TGTGCCAGCAGTCTGGACAGGAGAACCGATACGCAGTATTTT.

This clonotype showed up many times. Here the CDR3 DNA reads TGTGCCAGCAGCCCCAAAGGACTTTACAGTGGAGATACGCAGTATTTT. Its protein is CASSPKGLYSGDTQYF. This chain links TRBV11-3 with TRBJ2-3; tentatively, D is TRBD2 (5 bases). The CDR3 length is 16 residues. Trimming pared 5 bases from V and 5 bases from J, leaving 20 bases between. The V gene's germline CDR1 is SGHNT and CDR2 YENEEA.

This clonotype was detected a few times. J is TRBJ2-3 and V is TRBV10-1, with D possibly matching TRBD2 (6 bases). V lost 0 bases and J lost 1, with 11 bases in between. The CDR3 has 16 amino acids. CDR1 is WNHNN, CDR2 SYGVQD, per germline (reference sequence). The CDR3 here is CASSESTSSRTDTQYF. The CDR3 DNA reads as TGCGCCAGCAGTGAGTCTACTAGCAGCCGCACAGATACGCAGTATTTT.

This clonotype has more than one count but fewer than ten. The chain recombines TRBV4-1 with TRBJ2-3, with a weak D call TRBD2 (5 bases). The V and J ends lost 4 bases and 2 bases respectively, with 19 bases between them. From germline, CDR1 is MGHRA and CDR2 YSYEKL. The length of the CDR3 is 17 residues. CDR3: CASSRVGSGRDTDTQYF. In DNA, the CDR3 is TGCGCCAGCAGCCGGGTGGGGAGCGGCCGGGACACAGATACGCAGTATTTT.

This clonotype has just a few counts. V is TRBV6-1 and J is TRBJ2-1; D perhaps matches TRBD2 (6 bases). CDR3 size: 11 residues. The V gene's germline CDR1 is MNHNS and CDR2 SASEGT. Trimming left V 8 bases short and J 11 bases short, with 13 bases between. The CDR3 DNA follows: TGTGCCAGCGGGCCTAGCGCCAAGCAGTTCTTC. Its translation: CASGPSAKQFF.